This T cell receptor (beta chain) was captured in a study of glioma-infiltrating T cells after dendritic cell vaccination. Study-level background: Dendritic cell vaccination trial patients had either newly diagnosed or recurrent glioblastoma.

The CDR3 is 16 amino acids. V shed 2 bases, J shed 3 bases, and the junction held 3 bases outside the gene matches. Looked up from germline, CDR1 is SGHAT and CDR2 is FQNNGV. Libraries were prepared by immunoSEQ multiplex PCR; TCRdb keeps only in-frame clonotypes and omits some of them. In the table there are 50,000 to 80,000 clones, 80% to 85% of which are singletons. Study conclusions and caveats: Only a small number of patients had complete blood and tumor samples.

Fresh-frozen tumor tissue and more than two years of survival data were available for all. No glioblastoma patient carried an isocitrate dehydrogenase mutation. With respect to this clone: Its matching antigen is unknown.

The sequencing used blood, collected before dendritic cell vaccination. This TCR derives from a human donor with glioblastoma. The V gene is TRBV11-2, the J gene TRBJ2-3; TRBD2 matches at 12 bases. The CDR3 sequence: CASSLSGTSGTDTQYF. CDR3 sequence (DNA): TGTGCCAGCAGCTTATCCGGGACTAGCGGGACAGATACGCAGTATTTT.